This T cell receptor beta chain was observed in a study of T-cell memory formation after mild COVID-19. The sample holds a few counts of this clonotype. Germline loops: CDR1 ENHRY, CDR2 SYGVKD. The junction had 2 bases not matched to a gene; V was cut back by 4 bases and J by 3 bases. The CDR3 contains 13 residues. Using constant-segment primers, 5'RACE produced TCR alpha and TCR beta cDNA libraries carrying sample barcodes and UMIs. Each CDR3 protein gets one entry after TCRdb re-called the 5' RACE reads with MiXCR. The table has some 260,000 distinct CDR3 sequences, about 17% seen once. This chain uses TRBV10-3 with TRBJ1-2, with 7 positions matching TRBD1. This clonotype originated in a man aged 18 to 30 who had mild COVID-19 (a few samples of this study predate the infection). Cell type and time point are not known. The specimen sequenced was PBMCs or a T cell subset sorted from them (not recorded which). CDR3 nucleotides: TGTGCCATCAGTGTCGGACAGGACTATGGCTACACCTTC. Its translation is CAISVGQDYGYTF.